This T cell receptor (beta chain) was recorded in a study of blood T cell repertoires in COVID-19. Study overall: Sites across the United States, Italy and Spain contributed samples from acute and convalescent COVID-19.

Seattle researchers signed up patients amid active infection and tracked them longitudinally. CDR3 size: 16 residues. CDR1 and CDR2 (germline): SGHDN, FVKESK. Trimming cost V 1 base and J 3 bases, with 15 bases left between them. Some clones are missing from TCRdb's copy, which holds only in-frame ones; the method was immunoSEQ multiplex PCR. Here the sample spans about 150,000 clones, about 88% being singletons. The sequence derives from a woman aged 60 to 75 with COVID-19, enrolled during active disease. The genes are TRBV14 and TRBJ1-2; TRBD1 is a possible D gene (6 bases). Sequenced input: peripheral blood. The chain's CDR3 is CASSQAVQGPHYGYTF. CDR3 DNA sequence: TGTGCCAGCAGCCAAGCGGTACAGGGACCTCACTATGGCTACACCTTC. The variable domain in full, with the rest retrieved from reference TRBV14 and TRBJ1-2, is EAGVTQFPSHSVIEKGQTVTLRCDPISGHDNLYWYRRVMGKEIKFLLHFVKESKQDESGMPNNRFLAERTGGTYSTLKVQPAELEDSGVYFCASSQAVQGPHYGYTFGSGTRLTVV.